Below, 21 T cell receptor beta chains from the same sample are listed, as sequenced in a study of blood T cell repertoires in COVID-19. Data came from immunoSEQ multiplex PCR; TCRdb stores just in-frame clones and leaves some out. The sample gives a few hundred thousand clones, around 84% of which show up once; around 4.5% is in the top ten. The sequenced sample was peripheral blood. Receptor source: a man between 50 and 59 years old with acute or convalescent COVID-19.

This rearrangement joins TRBV7-9 to TRBJ1-3; D not resolved. The V end lost 6 bases, the J end lost 3 bases, and 12 bases lay between the germline ends. This CDR3 has 14 residues. The germline V gene has CDR1 SEHNR and CDR2 FQNEAQ (reference sequence). The CDR3 reads CASSSAGRGNTIYF. CDR3 DNA: TGTGCCAGCAGTTCCGCGGGCCGTGGAAACACCATATATTTT. Full variable domain (rest looked up from reference TRBV7-9 and TRBJ1-3): DTGVSQNPRHKITKRGQNVTFRCDPISEHNRLYWYRQTLGQGPEFLTYFQNEAQLEKSRLLSDRFSAERPKGSFSTLEIQRTEQGDSAMYLCASSSAGRGNTIYFGEGSWLTVV.

This clone was seen only once. The chain is built from TRBV25-1 and TRBJ2-2; tentatively, D is TRBD2 (6 bases). V was cut by 7 bases and J by 2 bases, with 11 bases left in between. CDR1 is MGHDK, CDR2 SYGVNS, per germline. This CDR3 comprises 14 residues. CDR3 in amino acids: CASNPGLNTGELFF. The CDR3 DNA reads TGTGCCAGCAACCCAGGACTAAACACCGGGGAGCTGTTTTTT.

The rearrangement uses TRBV5-1 and TRBJ2-7, with D possibly matching TRBD2 (5 bases). The germline V gene has CDR1 SGHRS and CDR2 YFSETQ. The CDR3 has 15 amino acids. V dropped 0 bases and J dropped 0 bases, with 10 bases sitting between them. The CDR3 sequence is CASSLERVHSYEQYF. For the CDR3, the DNA is TGCGCCAGCAGCTTGGAGAGGGTTCACTCCTACGAGCAGTACTTC.

The chain joins TRBV5-1 to TRBJ2-1, with 8 bases fitting TRBD2. Germline trimming cut 4 bases from V and 8 bases from J; bases unmatched to any gene: 11. The CDR3 is 15 residues long. Looked up from germline, CDR1 is SGHRS and CDR2 is YFSETQ. This chain's CDR3 is CASSLSGGDWDEQFF. CDR3 in DNA: TGCGCCAGCAGCCTCTCCGGGGGGGACTGGGATGAGCAGTTCTTC.

The rearrangement uses TRBV5-1 and TRBJ1-3, with D perhaps matching TRBD1 (5 bases). The germline V gene encodes CDR1 SGHRS and CDR2 YFSETQ. The CDR3 contains 16 residues. V was trimmed by 0 bases and J by 4 bases, leaving 14 bases between them. CDR3 coding DNA: TGCGCCAGCAGCTTGGCCCCACCAGACAGCGGAAACACCATATATTTT. It specifies CASSLAPPDSGNTIYF.

The chain couples TRBV5-8 to TRBJ2-3, with TRBD1 as a possible D gene (5 bases). Germline CDR1 and CDR2: SGHTS and YDEGEE. Trimming removed 0 bases from V and 4 bases from J, with 6 bases in between. This CDR3 is built from 13 residues. CDR3 in DNA: TGTGCCAGCAGCTTGGTAGGGGCAGATACGCAGTATTTT. Translated: CASSLVGADTQYF.

The chain has TRBV12-3 or TRBV12-4 and TRBJ2-1; D possibly corresponds to TRBD2 (6 bases). With 5 bases removed from V and 9 bases from J, the gap between germline ends came to 14 bases. This CDR3 comprises 13 residues. The CDR3 region is CASSRGLFGEQFF. CDR3 coding DNA: TGTGCCAGCAGTCGCGGACTATTCGGTGAGCAGTTCTTC.

This clone came up once. V and J are TRBV19 and TRBJ1-5, with 10 bases lining up with TRBD1. The CDR3 consists of 16 residues. Germline CDR1 is LNHDA and CDR2 is SQIVND (reference sequence). The trim removed 7 bases at V and 7 bases at J, leaving 13 bases unmatched. The CDR3 coding sequence is TGTGCCAGTATGAGGGGGACAGGGGCGGGAGAACAGCCCCAGCATTTT. This encodes CASMRGTGAGEQPQHF.

The chain links TRBV6-5 to TRBJ1-1; 7 positions agree with TRBD1. The CDR3 spans 15 residues. Germline assignment: CDR1 MNHEY and CDR2 SVGAGI. V gave up 6 bases and J gave up 1 base; unmatched junction bases: 8. The CDR3 DNA sequence: TGTGCCAGCAGGAGGGACAGCCGGGGGAACACTGAAGCTTTCTTT. Amino acid sequence: CASRRDSRGNTEAFF.

V and J are TRBV5-4 and TRBJ1-2, with TRBD1 identical over 7 bases. CDR1 and CDR2 from the germline V gene are SGHNT and YYREEE (reference sequence). CDR3 length: 14 amino acids. With 0 bases clipped from V and 5 bases from J, the junction kept 4 bases outside the gene matches. The CDR3 spells CASSLEWTGYGYTF. Written as DNA, the CDR3 is TGTGCCAGCAGCTTGGAATGGACAGGTTATGGCTACACCTTC.

This clone was recorded a few times. J is TRBJ1-2 and V is TRBV19; tentatively, D is TRBD1 (5 bases). Trimming stripped 0 bases from V and 8 bases from J, with 13 bases between. CDR3 size: 14 residues. Germline assignment: CDR1 LNHDA and CDR2 SQIVND (reference sequence). The CDR3 nucleotides read TGTGCCAGTAGTATAGATTCAGGGTTTCACGGCTACACCTTC. It yields the protein CASSIDSGFHGYTF.

This chain uses TRBV5-1 with TRBJ2-7; TRBD1 matches 8 bases. V trimming: 5 bases; J trimming: 4 bases; junction bases outside the gene matches: 5. Per germline, CDR1 SGHRS and CDR2 YFSETQ. This CDR3 is built from 13 residues. The CDR3 loop is CASRVGQGYEQYF. The CDR3 DNA is TGCGCCAGCAGGGTCGGACAGGGTTACGAGCAGTACTTC.

This chain connects TRBV4-1 to TRBJ1-5, with a possible D match to TRBD1 (5 bases). V lost 3 bases and J 4 bases, leaving 19 bases between the germline ends. This CDR3 region has 17 residues. Germline V gene data show CDR1 as MGHRA and CDR2 as YSYEKL. The DNA of the CDR3 is TGCGCCAGCAGCCAGGGAACCTCGGGGGGATTAAATCAGCCCCAGCATTTT. It encodes CASSQGTSGGLNQPQHF.

The chain combines TRBV25-1 with TRBJ2-7, with D possibly being TRBD2 (6 bases). The CDR3 consists of 14 residues. Germline lookup yields CDR1 MGHDK and CDR2 SYGVNS. Trimming left V 6 bases short and J 0 bases short, with 12 bases between. CDR3 DNA sequence: TGTGCCAGCAGGGGACGGGGGAGCTCCTACGAGCAGTACTTC. It encodes CASRGRGSSYEQYF.

The chain combines TRBV5-1 with TRBJ1-3; TRBD1 is a possible D gene (6 bases). Trimming shortened V by 0 bases and J by 0 bases, and 13 bases separated the two germline ends. This CDR3 is built from 17 residues. Germline CDR1 SGHRS, CDR2 YFSETQ. CDR3 coding DNA: TGCGCCAGCAGCTTGGGAGTAGGCAGGGGCTCTGGAAACACCATATATTTT. This encodes CASSLGVGRGSGNTIYF.

V usage is TRBV5-1 and J usage is TRBJ2-5; a weak D match, TRBD1 (5 bases). Trimming took off 0 bases at V and 2 bases at J, with 8 bases between the two ends. The CDR3 runs 14 residues. Germline CDR1 and CDR2: SGHRS and YFSETQ. The CDR3 sequence: CASSLVGQQETQYF. DNA for the CDR3: TGCGCCAGCAGCTTGGTGGGGCAGCAAGAGACCCAGTACTTC.

The chain carries TRBV29-1 and TRBJ1-1, with D perhaps matching TRBD1 (6 bases). Trimming left V 3 bases short and J 7 bases short, with 15 bases between. Germline V gene data show CDR1 as SQVTM and CDR2 as ANQGSEA. This CDR3 comprises 13 residues. The chain's CDR3 is CSVDWGGLDEAFF. In nucleotides, the CDR3 is TGCAGCGTTGATTGGGGGGGCTTGGATGAAGCTTTCTTT.

V gene TRBV7-9 combines with J gene TRBJ1-5, with D possibly TRBD1 on 5 matching bases. CDR1 and CDR2 (germline): SEHNR, FQNEAQ (reference sequence). Trimming pared 5 bases from V and 4 bases from J, leaving 12 bases between. The CDR3 totals 14 residues. CDR3 loop: CASSPGRENQPQHF. Written as DNA, the CDR3 is TGTGCCAGCAGCCCTGGCAGGGAAAATCAGCCCCAGCATTTT.

This rearrangement joins TRBV2 to TRBJ2-7; TRBD1 agrees at 8 bases. Trimming at V came to 5 bases and at J to 2 bases, leaving 8 bases not matched to a gene. Germline V lookup: CDR1 SNHLY, CDR2 FYNNEI. The CDR3 runs to 15 residues. The CDR3: CASSPVRGPTYEQYF. CDR3 coding DNA: TGTGCCAGCAGTCCTGTCAGGGGGCCAACCTACGAGCAGTACTTC. Using reference TRBV2 and TRBJ2-7 for the parts outside the CDR3, the full variable domain is EPEVTQTPSHQVTQMGQEVILRCVPISNHLYFYWYRQILGQKVEFLVSFYNNEISEKSEIFDDQFSVERPDGSNFTLKIRSTKLEDSAMYFCASSPVRGPTYEQYFGPGTRLTVT.

This clone has just one count. This chain connects TRBV18 to TRBJ2-1; the match to TRBD2 covers 10 bases. This CDR3 spans 19 amino acids. V trimming: 3 bases; J trimming: 0 bases; junction bases outside the gene matches: 11. The V gene's germline CDR1 is KGHSH and CDR2 LQKENI. This CDR3 is CASSPSLAGATSSYNEQFF. The CDR3 DNA is TGTGCCAGCTCACCTTCCCTAGCGGGGGCCACGAGCTCCTACAATGAGCAGTTCTTC.

This chain connects TRBV2 to TRBJ1-2; D gene uncertain. V dropped 2 bases and J dropped 5 bases, with 9 bases sitting between them. Germline assignment: CDR1 SNHLY and CDR2 FYNNEI. CDR3 size: 13 residues. The CDR3 DNA sequence: TGTGCCAGCAGTGAATTTAGCGGTTATGGCTACACCTTC. It yields the protein CASSEFSGYGYTF.